The entry that follows covers one T cell receptor beta chain sequence. These data come from a study of blood T cell repertoires in COVID-19. As for the study in general: PBMCs, B-cell-depleted T cells, or T cells were the source of the cDNA or gDNA that made up the material.

As processed by the authors: Nucleated cell counts were estimated from reference gene primer amplification. The data were produced by immunoSEQ multiplex PCR, yet TCRdb's version contains in-frame clones alone and is incomplete. V and J calls plus clone size are reproduced from that table; the DNA served to infer D and trimming. The sample has 140,000 to 150,000 clones; approximately 83% are singletons. The CDR3 has 16 amino acids. Germline V gene lookup returns CDR1 SGHTA and CDR2 FQGTGA. J was trimmed by 2 bases and V by 0 bases; bases with no gene match: 3. The TCR originated in a woman between 55 and 75 years old with COVID-19, enrolled during active disease. The chain uses TRBV7-3 and TRBJ2-1; 8 bases match TRBD1. The sequenced sample consisted of peripheral blood. The CDR3 sequence is CASSLTGTGAYNEQFF. The CDR3 DNA reads as TGTGCCAGCAGCTTAACAGGGACAGGAGCCTACAATGAGCAGTTCTTC. The whole variable domain, filled in from reference TRBV7-3 and TRBJ2-1, reads GAGVSQTPSNKVTEKGKYVELRCDPISGHTALYWYRQSLGQGPEFLIYFQGTGAADDSGLPNDRFFAVRPEGSVSTLKIQRTERGDSAVYLCASSLTGTGAYNEQFFGPGTRLTVL.